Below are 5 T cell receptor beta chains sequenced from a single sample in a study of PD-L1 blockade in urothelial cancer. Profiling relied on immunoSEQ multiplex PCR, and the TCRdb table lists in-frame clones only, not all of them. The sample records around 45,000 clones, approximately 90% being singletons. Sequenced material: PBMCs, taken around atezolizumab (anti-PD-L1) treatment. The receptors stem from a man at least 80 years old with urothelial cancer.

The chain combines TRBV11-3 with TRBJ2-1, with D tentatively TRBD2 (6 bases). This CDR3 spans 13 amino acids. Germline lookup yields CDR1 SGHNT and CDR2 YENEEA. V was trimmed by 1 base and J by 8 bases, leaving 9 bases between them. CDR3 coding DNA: TGTGCCAGCAGCTTAGTGGGAGGCGATGAGCAGTTCTTC. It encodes CASSLVGGDEQFF.

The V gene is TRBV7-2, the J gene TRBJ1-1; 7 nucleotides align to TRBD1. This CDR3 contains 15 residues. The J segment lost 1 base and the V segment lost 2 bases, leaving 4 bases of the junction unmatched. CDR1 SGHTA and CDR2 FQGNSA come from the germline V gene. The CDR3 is CASSLLGQSNTEAFF. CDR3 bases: TGTGCCAGCAGCTTATTGGGACAGTCGAACACTGAAGCTTTCTTT.

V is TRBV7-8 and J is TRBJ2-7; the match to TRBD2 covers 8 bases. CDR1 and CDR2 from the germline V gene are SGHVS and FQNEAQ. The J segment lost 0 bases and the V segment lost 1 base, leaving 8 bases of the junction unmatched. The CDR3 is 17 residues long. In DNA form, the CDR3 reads TGTGCCAGCAGCTTAGTCCCTAGCGGGCAGTCCTCCTACGAGCAGTACTTC. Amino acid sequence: CASSLVPSGQSSYEQYF.

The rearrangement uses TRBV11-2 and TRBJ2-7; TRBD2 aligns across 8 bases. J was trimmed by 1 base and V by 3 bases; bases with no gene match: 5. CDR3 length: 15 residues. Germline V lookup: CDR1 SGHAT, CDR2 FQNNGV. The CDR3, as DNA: TGTGCCAGCAGCTTGACTAGCGCCGGATCCTACGAGCAGTACTTC. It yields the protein CASSLTSAGSYEQYF.

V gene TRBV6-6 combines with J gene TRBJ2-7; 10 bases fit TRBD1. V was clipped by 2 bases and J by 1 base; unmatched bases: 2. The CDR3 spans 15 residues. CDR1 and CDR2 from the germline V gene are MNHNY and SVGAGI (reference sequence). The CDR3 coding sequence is TGTGCCAGCAGTTACGGGGGACAGGGGTCCTACGAGCAGTACTTC. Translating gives CASSYGGQGSYEQYF.